This entry lists 20 T cell receptor beta chains sequenced from one sample in a study of cytomegalovirus exposure and HLA in healthy donors. The PCR had 60 Vbeta and 13 Jbeta primers. Using immunoSEQ multiplex PCR, the repertoire was profiled, and TCRdb retains in-frame clones only, with some absent. The table lists around 130,000 clones, 88% of them singletons. Material: PBMCs. These receptors originate from a woman in her thirties or forties in good health and CMV-seronegative.

The CDR3 nucleotides are TGTGCCAGTAGTATGGACAGCATTTCTAACTATGGCTACACCTTC. It encodes CASSMDSISNYGYTF. The chain couples TRBV19 to TRBJ1-2; the D gene is possibly TRBD1 (6 bases). Trimming removed 3 bases at V and 0 bases at J, with 11 bases between. The CDR3 runs to 15 residues. Germline CDR1 LNHDA, CDR2 SQIVND (reference sequence). The full variable domain, with the rest looked up from reference TRBV19 and TRBJ1-2, is DGGITQSPKYLFRKEGQNVTLSCEQNLNHDAMYWYRQDPGQGLRLIYYSQIVNDFQKGDIAEGYSVSREKKESFPLTVTSAQKNPTAFYLCASSMDSISNYGYTFGSGTRLTVV.

The CDR3 bases are TGCGCCAGCAGCTCCCCAGATAGCACAGATACGCAGTATTTT. This encodes CASSSPDSTDTQYF. This chain links TRBV5-1 with TRBJ2-3; D uncertain. This CDR3 region has 14 residues. Trimming removed 3 bases at V and 0 bases at J, with 8 bases between. Germline V gene sequence: CDR1 SGHRS, CDR2 YFSETQ.

The chain carries TRBV5-4 and TRBJ2-3; no clear D gene. CDR1 and CDR2 (germline): SGHNT, YYREEE (reference sequence). The CDR3 is 15 amino acids. V shed 4 bases and J shed 2 bases, with 14 bases lying between them. For the CDR3, the DNA is TGTGCCAGCAGCCTGGACGGCGGATTCACAGATACGCAGTATTTT. Translation gives CASSLDGGFTDTQYF.

The chain uses TRBV4-1 and TRBJ1-2; no firm D call. This CDR3 has 14 residues. Trimming removed 0 bases at V and 4 bases at J, with 9 bases between. The germline V gene has CDR1 MGHRA and CDR2 YSYEKL. The CDR3 coding sequence is TGCGCCAGCAGCCAAGAGGTCCGGAGCTATGGCTACACCTTC. Its protein is CASSQEVRSYGYTF.

The rearrangement links TRBV30 to TRBJ1-5, with 9 bases aligning to TRBD1. The CDR3 is 14 amino acids. The trim removed 0 bases at V and 5 bases at J, leaving 2 bases unmatched. The germline CDR1 and CDR2 sequences are GTSNPN and SVGIG (reference sequence). The CDR3 here is CAWSVTGGHQPQHF. DNA of the CDR3: TGTGCCTGGAGTGTAACAGGGGGCCATCAGCCCCAGCATTTT.

J is TRBJ2-7 and V is TRBV7-9, with 9 positions matching TRBD2. Germline lookup yields CDR1 SEHNR and CDR2 FQNEAQ (reference sequence). This CDR3 is built from 16 residues. V gave up 1 base and J gave up 3 bases; unmatched junction bases: 7. CDR3 amino acids: CASSLGAAGGDYEQYF. The CDR3 DNA follows: TGTGCCAGCAGCTTAGGTGCGGCGGGAGGGGACTACGAGCAGTACTTC.

The chain is built from TRBV6-1 and TRBJ2-5; TRBD1 might be the D (5 bases). Trimming cost V 6 bases and J 3 bases, with 11 bases left between them. The germline V gene encodes CDR1 MNHNS and CDR2 SASEGT. The CDR3 extends over 13 amino acids. The CDR3 loop is CASRLTGEETQYF. The CDR3 DNA is TGTGCCAGCAGACTAACAGGCGAAGAGACCCAGTACTTC.

The chain employs TRBV6-5 and TRBJ2-7, with 9 bases identical to TRBD2. The germline gives CDR1 MNHEY, CDR2 SVGAGI. The CDR3 extends over 15 amino acids. J was trimmed by 3 bases and V by 2 bases; bases with no gene match: 5. The CDR3 nucleotides are TGTGCCAGCAGTTACGCGGGACTAGCTATCTACGAGCAGTACTTC. Amino acid sequence: CASSYAGLAIYEQYF.

The chain uses TRBV2 and TRBJ2-5, with 10 bases that match TRBD1. Germline CDR1 and CDR2: SNHLY and FYNNEI. Losses at the gene ends were 6 bases for V and 5 bases for J; bases not matched to a gene: 15. This CDR3 region has 17 residues. CDR3 in DNA: TGTGCCAGCAGCCCGACCGGACAGGGGGGGGGTAGGGAGACCCAGTACTTC. Translating gives CASSPTGQGGGRETQYF.

This chain uses TRBV2 with TRBJ2-1; TRBD2 matches 9 bases. The germline V gene encodes CDR1 SNHLY and CDR2 FYNNEI. Unmatched junction bases numbered 5, after V lost 5 bases and J lost 6 bases. This CDR3 is built from 14 residues. The CDR3 is CASSLAGTPNEQFF. The CDR3, as DNA: TGTGCCAGCAGTCTAGCGGGAACCCCCAATGAGCAGTTCTTC.

The chain combines TRBV6-1 with TRBJ2-7; 7 bases map to TRBD1. This CDR3 contains 15 residues. Germline V CDR1 and CDR2: MNHNS, SASEGT. The V gene end was trimmed by 1 base and the J gene end by 1 base; junction bases not matched to a gene: 4. CDR3 DNA: TGTGCCAGCAGTGAAGATGCAGGGGGATCCTACGAGCAGTACTTC. Translating gives CASSEDAGGSYEQYF.

J is TRBJ2-7 and V is TRBV7-2, with a tentative D call TRBD2 (5 bases). The CDR3 runs 15 residues. Germline V gene lookup returns CDR1 SGHTA and CDR2 FQGNSA. Trimming took off 6 bases at V and 2 bases at J, with 17 bases between the two ends. CDR3 sequence (DNA): TGTGCCAGCAGGGACTGGGTCGCGTCCCCCTACGAGCAGTACTTC. Encoded protein: CASRDWVASPYEQYF. Together with reference TRBV7-2 and TRBJ2-7, the CDR3 gives the full variable domain: GAGVSQSPSNKVTEKGKDVELRCDPISGHTALYWYRQSLGQGLEFLIYFQGNSAPDKSGLPSDRFSAERTGGSVSTLTIQRTQQEDSAVYLCASRDWVASPYEQYFGPGTRLTVT.

This sequence joins TRBV6-1 and TRBJ1-4; TRBD1 matches at 8 bases. The CDR3 loop spans 14 amino acids. The V and J ends lost 5 bases and 8 bases, in that order; junction bases with no gene match: 7. The germline gives CDR1 MNHNS, CDR2 SASEGT. For the CDR3, the DNA is TGTGCCAGCAGTACAGGGGGAGGCGGGGAAAAACTGTTTTTT. Encoded protein: CASSTGGGGEKLFF.

The V gene is TRBV5-1, the J gene TRBJ2-2; 12 bases align to TRBD2. The trim removed 1 base at V and 5 bases at J, leaving 3 bases unmatched. The CDR3 runs 16 residues. Germline V gives CDR1 SGHRS, CDR2 YFSETQ. CDR3 in amino acids: CASSLSLAGGTGELFF. The CDR3 bases are TGCGCCAGCAGCTTGAGCCTAGCGGGAGGGACCGGGGAGCTGTTTTTT.

The rearrangement joins TRBV28 to TRBJ2-7; 7 bases match TRBD2. This CDR3 is 15 amino acids long. The V and J ends lost 2 bases and 6 bases, in that order; junction bases with no gene match: 10. Germline V CDR1 and CDR2: MDHEN, SYDVKM. Here the CDR3 reads CASSLPLSGASEQYF. CDR3 nucleotides: TGTGCCAGCAGTTTACCATTGAGCGGGGCATCCGAGCAGTACTTC.

V gene TRBV5-1 combines with J gene TRBJ1-2, with D perhaps TRBD1 (5 bases). V lost 3 bases to trimming and J lost 0 bases, with 9 bases between them. CDR1 SGHRS and CDR2 YFSETQ come from the germline V gene. The CDR3 covers 14 residues. CDR3 nucleotides: TGCGCCAGCAGCTCGGACACCTCTAACTATGGCTACACCTTC. This codes for CASSSDTSNYGYTF. Filled out from reference TRBV5-1 and TRBJ1-2, the complete variable domain reads KAGVTQTPRYLIKTRGQQVTLSCSPISGHRSVSWYQQTPGQGLQFLFEYFSETQRNKGNFPGRFSGRQFSNSRSEMNVSTLELGDSALYLCASSSDTSNYGYTFGSGTRLTVV.

CDR3 protein: CASSLDSPITGELFF. The CDR3 coding sequence is TGTGCCAGCAGCTTAGATTCCCCTATAACCGGGGAGCTGTTTTTT. This sequence joins TRBV11-2 and TRBJ2-2, with D hard to call. The CDR3 is made up of 15 amino acids. CDR1 is SGHAT, CDR2 FQNNGV, per germline. V was shortened by 0 bases and J by 5 bases, with 10 bases between the two germline ends.

This clone came up once. The gene calls are TRBV5-1 and TRBJ2-7; 10 bases agree with TRBD1. The germline V gene has CDR1 SGHRS and CDR2 YFSETQ. The CDR3 runs to 16 residues. The trim removed 0 bases at V and 7 bases at J, leaving 10 bases unmatched. The CDR3 protein is CASSLASTGGRGEQYF. Here the CDR3 DNA reads TGCGCCAGCAGCTTGGCCTCGACAGGGGGCCGTGGAGAGCAGTACTTC.

The chain has TRBV5-6 and TRBJ1-2; 7 positions match TRBD1. Germline assignment: CDR1 SGHDT and CDR2 YYEEEE. J lost 1 base, V lost 4 bases, and 4 bases had no gene match. The CDR3 has 14 residues. The CDR3 sequence: CASSPRQGNYGYTF. The CDR3 DNA reads TGTGCCAGCAGCCCCAGACAGGGTAACTATGGCTACACCTTC.

The chain combines TRBV11-3 with TRBJ2-5, with a tentative D call TRBD2 (5 bases). CDR3 length: 13 residues. Germline CDR1 is SGHNT and CDR2 is YENEEA. V was clipped by 3 bases and J by 5 bases, with 10 bases between them. Here the CDR3 DNA reads TGTGCCAGCAGCTTCCAAGGCGGGGAGACCCAGTACTTC. This encodes CASSFQGGETQYF.